These T cell receptor beta chains were read from a single sample in a study of blood T cell repertoires in COVID-19. This table comes from immunoSEQ multiplex PCR, and its TCRdb copy is limited to in-frame clones, with some not included. The sample shows 150,000 to 200,000 clones, over 75% of them seen only once. Specimen: peripheral blood. The receptors here all came from a human donor in a cohort sampled during active COVID-19. The CDR3 runs from the conserved cysteine through the conserved F or W. D genes are given only for firm matches. Clone sizes are given selectively: once, few, many, or a class where the clone is expanded.

NA	TRBJ2-3	once	TRBV7-3	TGTGCCAGCAGCTTAATCCCTAGCCGGGGCACAGATACGCAGTATTTT	CASSLIPSRGTDTQYF
TRBD1	TRBJ1-4	NA	TRBV19	TGTGCCAGTAGGGGGACAGGGCCTGAAAAACTGTTTTTT	CASRGTGPEKLFF
NA	TRBJ2-5	NA	TRBV5-5	TGTGCCAGCAGCTTTGGAGTTTTCCCCTATGAGCGGGCCAAAGAGACCCAGTACTTC	CASSFGVFPYERAKETQYF
NA	TRBJ1-1	NA	TRBV3-1/TRBV3-2	TGTGCCAGCAGCCTCAGGGACACTGAAGCTTTCTTT	CASSLRDTEAFF
NA	TRBJ2-1	NA	TRBV19	TGTGCCAGTAGTGGGCAGTCGACCTACAATGAGCAGTTCTTC	CASSGQSTYNEQFF
NA	TRBJ2-3	NA	TRBV12-3/TRBV12-4	TGTGCCAGCTTAGGAGCCACAGATACGCAGTATTTT	CASLGATDTQYF
NA	TRBJ2-1	NA	TRBV28	TGTGCCACCCATCAGGGGAATGAGCAGTTCTTC	CATHQGNEQFF
NA	TRBJ2-2	few	TRBV4-3	TGCGCCAGCAGCCAAGTTCGTAACACCGGGGAGCTGTTTTTT	CASSQVRNTGELFF
NA	TRBJ1-4	NA	TRBV5-8	TGTGCCAGCAGATACCGGCTTGCGGATAATGAAAAACTGTTTTTT	CASRYRLADNEKLFF
TRBD2	TRBJ2-2	NA	TRBV7-9	TGTGCCAGCAGCAAAGCGGGAGAGAACACCGGGGAGCTGTTTTTT	CASSKAGENTGELFF
NA	TRBJ2-2	once	TRBV11-2	TGTGCCAGCAGCGCTACTATGCAGATAGGGGAGCTGTTTTTT	CASSATMQIGELFF
TRBD1	TRBJ1-1	once	TRBV7-2	TGTGCCAGCAGCTTAGAGGGGGCAGGCAGGAACACTGAAGCTTTCTTT	CASSLEGAGRNTEAFF
NA	TRBJ1-2	NA	TRBV30	TGTGCCTGGAGAGCCTTTTTGGACATCTATGGCTACACCTTC	CAWRAFLDIYGYTF
NA	TRBJ2-7	NA	TRBV7-2	TGTGCCAGCAGCTTACTGGGGGCTATCTACGAGCAGTACTTC	CASSLLGAIYEQYF
TRBD2	TRBJ2-7	NA	TRBV9	TGTGCCAGCAGCCAGGGACTAGCGGGAACTGTAAGCTACGAGCAGTACTTC	CASSQGLAGTVSYEQYF
NA	TRBJ1-6	few	TRBV12-3/TRBV12-4	TGTGCCGTGGCGGGGGGAAATTCACCCCTCCACTTT	CAVAGGNSPLHF
NA	TRBJ2-3	NA	TRBV21-1	TGTGCCAGCAGCAAACCCCCGGGACTAGCGGTTACCTCGGAAGATACGCAGTATTTT	CASSKPPGLAVTSEDTQYF
NA	TRBJ1-5	NA	TRBV19	TGTGCCAGTAGTTCCGGGACTCTCTATTCCAATCAGCCCCAGCATTTT	CASSSGTLYSNQPQHF
NA	TRBJ2-3	NA	TRBV20-1	TGCAGTGCTAGTGGTCAGGGAAAGGGAGATACGCAGTATTTT	CSASGQGKGDTQYF
NA	TRBJ1-4	NA	TRBV12-3/TRBV12-4	TGTGCCACCCGCCCGGGGGAAGGGAAACTGTTTTTT	CATRPGEGKLFF
NA	TRBJ1-5	NA	TRBV15	TGTGCCACCATGGACGGACTCAATCAGCCCCAGCATTTT	CATMDGLNQPQHF
NA	TRBJ2-2	NA	TRBV19	TGTGCCAGTACTCCGGGAGTGGGCTCGAACACCGGGGAGCTGTTTTTT	CASTPGVGSNTGELFF